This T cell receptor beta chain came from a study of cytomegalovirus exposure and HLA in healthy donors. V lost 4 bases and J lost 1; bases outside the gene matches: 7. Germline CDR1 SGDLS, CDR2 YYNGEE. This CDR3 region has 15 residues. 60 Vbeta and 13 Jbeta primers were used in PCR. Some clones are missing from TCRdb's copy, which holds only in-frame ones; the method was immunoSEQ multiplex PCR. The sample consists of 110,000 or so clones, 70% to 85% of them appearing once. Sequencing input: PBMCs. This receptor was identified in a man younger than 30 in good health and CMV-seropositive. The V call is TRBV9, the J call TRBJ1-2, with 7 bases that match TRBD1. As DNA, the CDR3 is TGTGCCAGCAGCCCCCGGGACAGTTTTAACTATGGCTACACCTTC. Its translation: CASSPRDSFNYGYTF.